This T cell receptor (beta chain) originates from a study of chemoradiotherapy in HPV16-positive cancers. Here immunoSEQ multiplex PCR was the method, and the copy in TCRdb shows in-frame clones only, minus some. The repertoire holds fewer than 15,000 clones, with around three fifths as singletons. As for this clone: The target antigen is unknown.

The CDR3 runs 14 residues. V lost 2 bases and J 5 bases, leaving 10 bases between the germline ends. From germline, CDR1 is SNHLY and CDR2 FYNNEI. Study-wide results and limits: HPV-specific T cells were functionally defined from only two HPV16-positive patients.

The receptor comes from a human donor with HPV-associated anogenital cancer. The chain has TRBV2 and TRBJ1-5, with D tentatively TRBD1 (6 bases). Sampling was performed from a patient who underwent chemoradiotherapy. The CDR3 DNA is TGTGCCAGCAGTGAAAGCAGGGGCCATCAGCCCCAGCATTTT. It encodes CASSESRGHQPQHF.